Presented here are 30 T cell receptor beta chains from one specimen sequenced in a study of neurological immune-mediated disorders. TCRdb reprocessed the 5' RACE reads with MiXCR, giving one entry per CDR3 protein. This table holds 70,000 to 95,000 distinct CDR3 sequences, around 14% found once. The sample taken for sequencing was PBMCs. The receptor source for this set is a woman aged 50 to 65 in good health.

This clonotype has ten or more counts. This sequence joins TRBV6-5 and TRBJ2-7; TRBD2 is a possible D gene (5 bases). CDR3 size: 14 residues. From germline, CDR1 is MNHEY and CDR2 SVGAGI. The V gene lost 2 bases and the J gene lost 3 bases, with 11 bases spanning the gap. In DNA form, the CDR3 reads TGTGCCAGCAGTTACGCCCGCGAGGGCTACGAGCAGTACTTC. Translation: CASSYAREGYEQYF.

The chain links TRBV27 to TRBJ1-5; 9 bases map to TRBD1. Germline-derived CDR1 and CDR2 are MNHEY and SMNVEV (reference sequence). The CDR3 has 16 residues. V trimming: 1 base; J trimming: 3 bases; junction bases outside the gene matches: 4. The DNA of the CDR3 is TGTGCCAGCAGTTTATTGGGACAGGGCACCAATCAGCCCCAGCATTTT. Encoded protein: CASSLLGQGTNQPQHF.

This clonotype was counted at least ten times. The chain joins TRBV6-1 to TRBJ2-2; D is undetermined. Trimming removed 5 bases from V and 1 base from J, with 8 bases in between. CDR3 length: 14 amino acids. The V gene's germline CDR1 is MNHNS and CDR2 SASEGT. The CDR3 nucleotides read TGTGCCAGCAGTCGAAGCTGGAACACCGGGGAGCTGTTTTTT. Its translation is CASSRSWNTGELFF.

This clonotype has at least ten counts. V and J are TRBV5-1 and TRBJ2-1; D not resolved. V dropped 0 bases and J dropped 10 bases, with 8 bases sitting between them. The CDR3 runs to 12 residues. Germline CDR1 is SGHRS and CDR2 is YFSETQ. The CDR3 sequence is CASSLGVREQFF. In DNA, the CDR3 is TGCGCCAGCAGCTTGGGGGTTAGGGAGCAGTTCTTC.

This clonotype was recorded at least ten times. The rearrangement links TRBV6-5 to TRBJ1-3; 8 bases are shared with TRBD1. This CDR3 is built from 16 residues. In germline, CDR1 is MNHEY, CDR2 SVGAGI. With V trimmed by 5 bases and J by 4 bases, 10 bases remained unmatched. CDR3 coding DNA: TGTGCCAGCAGTCCCATACGCAGGGGGCTCGGAAACACCATATATTTT. Translation gives CASSPIRRGLGNTIYF.

In regard to this clonotype: A much larger clone differs by one base, so this may be a read error. The rearrangement joins TRBV5-1 to TRBJ2-1; D perhaps matches TRBD1 (6 bases). The germline CDR1 and CDR2 sequences are SGHRS and YFSETQ. This CDR3 is 14 amino acids long. The CDR3 is CTNRAGNSYNEQFF. The CDR3 nucleotides read TGCACCAACAGGGCCGGGAATTCCTACAATGAGCAGTTCTTC.

A word on this clonotype: This sequence may be a read error, since a much larger clone differs from it by one base. The gene calls are TRBV5-1 and TRBJ2-1; TRBD1 matches 7 bases. The J call is uncertain, as TRBJ2-7 better fits the DNA end. The CDR3 is 15 residues long. Per the germline V gene, CDR1 is SGHRS and CDR2 is YFSETQ. CDR3: CASTESVTGIYEQYF. CDR3 bases: TGCGCCAGCACTGAATCCGTGACAGGGATCTACGAGCAGTACTTC.

This clonotype appeared many times. The rearrangement joins TRBV11-3 to TRBJ1-1, with 7 positions matching TRBD1. Per germline, CDR1 SGHNT and CDR2 YENEEA. CDR3 length: 16 amino acids. The junction had 10 bases not matched to a gene; V was cut back by 0 bases and J by 6 bases. The CDR3 DNA follows: TGTGCCAGCAGCTTAGATGGCAGGGGGGGGACATCTGAAGCTTTCTTT. Amino acid sequence: CASSLDGRGGTSEAFF.

Ten or more counts support this clonotype. The chain carries TRBV5-5 and TRBJ2-1; weak D call: TRBD2 (5 bases). The CDR3 has 11 residues. Trimming pared 4 bases from V and 15 bases from J, leaving 14 bases between. Per germline, CDR1 SGHKS and CDR2 YYEKEE (reference sequence). The CDR3 DNA reads as TGTGCCAGCAGCGCGGAGGTTCAGCCGTTCTTC. Protein product: CASSAEVQPFF.

This chain connects TRBV10-3 to TRBJ2-1, with 12 bases aligning to TRBD2. The CDR3 runs 17 residues. V was clipped by 5 bases and J by 6 bases; unmatched bases: 11. The germline gives CDR1 ENHRY, CDR2 SYGVKD. CDR3 coding DNA: TGTGCCATCAGTAAGCCGACTAGCGGGAGTTTAGGCAATGAGCAGTTCTTC. Amino acid sequence: CAISKPTSGSLGNEQFF.

This clonotype was recorded at least ten times. V gene TRBV7-8 combines with J gene TRBJ2-3; D remains ambiguous. V lost 1 base, J lost 2 bases, and 10 bases lay in between. The CDR3 loop spans 15 amino acids. CDR1 is SGHVS and CDR2 is FQNEAQ in the germline V gene. The CDR3 sequence: CASSLGLTSTDTQYF. The CDR3 DNA is TGTGCCAGCAGCTTAGGCCTGACCTCCACAGATACGCAGTATTTT.

This clonotype was seen at least ten times. The genes are TRBV5-1 and TRBJ2-5, with D perhaps being TRBD1 or TRBD2 (5 bases each). The germline V and J ends were trimmed by 3 bases and 1 base, with 13 bases remaining between them. CDR1 is SGHRS, CDR2 YFSETQ, per germline. The length of the CDR3 is 15 residues. This CDR3 reads CASSYDPGLQETQYF. In nucleotides, the CDR3 is TGCGCCAGCAGCTATGACCCGGGGCTCCAAGAGACCCAGTACTTC. The whole variable domain, remainder taken from reference TRBV5-1 and TRBJ2-5, is KAGVTQTPRYLIKTRGQQVTLSCSPISGHRSVSWYQQTPGQGLQFLFEYFSETQRNKGNFPGRFSGRQFSNSRSEMNVSTLELGDSALYLCASSYDPGLQETQYFGPGTRLLVL.

In this sample, this clonotype turned up many times. The chain combines TRBV29-1 with TRBJ1-1; 11 bases align to TRBD1. Germline CDR1 is SQVTM and CDR2 is ANQGSEA. This CDR3 comprises 16 residues. V shed 5 bases and J 4 bases; nucleotides not matched to a gene: 12. CDR3 in amino acids: CSVNSDRGRVGTEAFF. The CDR3 coding sequence is TGCAGCGTTAATTCGGACAGGGGGCGCGTGGGCACTGAAGCTTTCTTT.

This clonotype was recorded at least ten times. The J gene is TRBJ2-1, the V gene TRBV5-1, with TRBD1 matching 8 bases. J lost 9 bases, V lost 4 bases, and 9 bases had no gene match. The length of the CDR3 is 14 residues. CDR1 SGHRS and CDR2 YFSETQ come from the germline V gene. The CDR3 DNA reads TGCGCCAGCAGCAATACCGGACAGGGAGGTGAGCAGTTCTTC. It is translated as CASSNTGQGGEQFF. The entire variable domain, with the rest obtained from reference TRBV5-1 and TRBJ2-1, is as follows: KAGVTQTPRYLIKTRGQQVTLSCSPISGHRSVSWYQQTPGQGLQFLFEYFSETQRNKGNFPGRFSGRQFSNSRSEMNVSTLELGDSALYLCASSNTGQGGEQFFGPGTRLTVL.

The J gene is TRBJ1-1, the V gene TRBV28; TRBD1 matches at 8 bases. V trimming: 4 bases; J trimming: 8 bases; junction bases outside the gene matches: 3. Germline CDR1 reads MDHEN; CDR2 reads SYDVKM. The CDR3 covers 12 residues. The DNA for the CDR3 is TGTGCCAGCAGTTCAGGGGGCAGAGAAGCTTTCTTT. Translating gives CASSSGGREAFF.

This clonotype was observed many times. This rearrangement joins TRBV7-2 to TRBJ2-3; D not certain. Trimming removed 1 base at V and 2 bases at J, with 7 bases between. There are 14 residues in the CDR3. Germline-derived CDR1 and CDR2 are SGHTA and FQGNSA. The CDR3 protein is CASSLGYPTDTQYF. The CDR3 DNA reads TGTGCCAGCAGCTTAGGTTATCCCACAGATACGCAGTATTTT.

The V call is TRBV5-1, the J call TRBJ2-3; possible D gene TRBD2, 7 bases. Trimming removed 0 bases at V and 3 bases at J, with 14 bases between. Germline values: CDR1 SGHRS, CDR2 YFSETQ. The CDR3 consists of 16 residues. DNA of the CDR3: TGCGCCAGCAGCTTGGTGGCGGGGGCCGTAACAGATACGCAGTATTTT. Amino acid sequence: CASSLVAGAVTDTQYF.

On this clonotype: One end of the junction varies from germline; a read error may be responsible. The V gene is TRBV20-1, the J gene TRBJ2-6; D may be TRBD1 (6 bases). Germline-derived CDR1 and CDR2 are DFQATT and SNEGSKA (reference sequence). The CDR3 sequence is 15 residues long. The CDR3 DNA reads TGCAGTGCTAGGCCCCAGGGGTACGGGGCCAACGTCATGACTTTC. It is translated as CSARPQGYGANVMTF.

This clonotype was detected ten times or more. The chain uses TRBV12-3 or TRBV12-4 and TRBJ2-1; 14 nucleotides line up with TRBD2. The CDR3 is made up of 15 amino acids. V shed 1 base and J 7 bases; nucleotides not matched to a gene: 0. CDR3 residues: CASSLGLAGGNEQFF. DNA of the CDR3: TGTGCCAGCAGTTTAGGACTAGCGGGGGGGAATGAGCAGTTCTTC.

This clonotype was observed at least ten times. V is TRBV15 and J is TRBJ2-1; 9 nucleotides align to TRBD1. This CDR3 contains 16 residues. Germline values: CDR1 LNHNV, CDR2 YYDKDF (reference sequence). V was clipped by 5 bases and J by 0 bases; unmatched bases: 5. The CDR3 region is CATSGLQGASYNEQFF. In DNA, the CDR3 is TGTGCCACCAGCGGATTACAGGGGGCCTCCTACAATGAGCAGTTCTTC.

Ten or more counts support this clonotype. This chain links TRBV5-1 with TRBJ2-6; D gene uncertain. The CDR3 loop spans 16 amino acids. V was pared by 4 bases and J by 2 bases, with 13 bases between. Per the germline V gene, CDR1 is SGHRS and CDR2 is YFSETQ. The CDR3 region is CASSPLVSTGANVLTF. The CDR3 coding sequence is TGCGCCAGCAGCCCCTTGGTTTCAACTGGGGCCAACGTCCTGACTTTC.

In DNA, the CDR3 is TGCAGTGCAACAACAGGGCTTGAAGCTTTCTTT. It translates to CSATTGLEAFF. The chain couples TRBV20-1 to TRBJ1-1; TRBD1 is a possible D gene (6 bases). CDR3 length: 11 residues. Germline V gene lookup returns CDR1 DFQATT and CDR2 SNEGSKA (reference sequence). The V end was cut by 6 bases, the J end by 7 bases, with 12 bases between.

This clonotype came up many times. The CDR3 sequence: CASSGRQDPYEQYF. CDR3 coding DNA: TGTGCCAGCAGCGGAAGACAGGACCCCTACGAGCAGTACTTC. The gene calls are TRBV7-9 and TRBJ2-7, with TRBD1 as a possible D gene (6 bases). This CDR3 contains 14 residues. V was shortened by 5 bases and J by 2 bases, with 13 bases between the two germline ends. Per the germline V gene, CDR1 is SEHNR and CDR2 is FQNEAQ (reference sequence).

This clonotype was observed many times. The J gene is TRBJ1-2, the V gene TRBV20-1; D unclear. The V gene's germline CDR1 is DFQATT and CDR2 SNEGSKA (reference sequence). V lost 0 bases to trimming and J lost 13 bases, with 15 bases between them. There are 12 residues in the CDR3. In nucleotides, the CDR3 is TGCAGTGCTAGAGATTCCGAGGCGCGGGCCACCTTC. Translation gives CSARDSEARATF.

This clonotype was recorded many times. This chain joins TRBV5-1 and TRBJ2-1; D gene unclear. V was pared by 0 bases and J by 8 bases, with 6 bases between. Looked up from germline, CDR1 is SGHRS and CDR2 is YFSETQ. The CDR3 is 12 residues long. The CDR3 DNA sequence: TGCGCCAGCAGCTTGGTTTGGGATGAGCAGTTCTTC. Translation: CASSLVWDEQFF. The variable domain in full, completed from reference TRBV5-1 and TRBJ2-1, reads KAGVTQTPRYLIKTRGQQVTLSCSPISGHRSVSWYQQTPGQGLQFLFEYFSETQRNKGNFPGRFSGRQFSNSRSEMNVSTLELGDSALYLCASSLVWDEQFFGPGTRLTVL.

The sample holds many counts of this clonotype. The chain recombines TRBV7-9 with TRBJ2-7; 7 nucleotides line up with TRBD1. The V gene's germline CDR1 is SEHNR and CDR2 FQNEAQ (reference sequence). With V trimmed by 6 bases and J by 1 base, 3 bases remained unmatched. The CDR3 covers 13 residues. The CDR3 DNA is TGTGCCAGCAGATCGGACAGGTCCTACGAGCAGTACTTC. Its translation is CASRSDRSYEQYF. Complete variable domain (other parts from reference TRBV7-9 and TRBJ2-7): DTGVSQNPRHKITKRGQNVTFRCDPISEHNRLYWYRQTLGQGPEFLTYFQNEAQLEKSRLLSDRFSAERPKGSFSTLEIQRTEQGDSAMYLCASRSDRSYEQYFGPGTRLTVT.

This clonotype was observed many times. This rearrangement joins TRBV20-1 to TRBJ1-1; no firm D call. This CDR3 comprises 14 residues. With 0 bases removed from V and 3 bases from J, the gap between germline ends came to 11 bases. Germline V CDR1 and CDR2: DFQATT, SNEGSKA (reference sequence). The CDR3 loop is CSARDRFGYTEAFF. The CDR3 bases are TGCAGTGCTAGAGACAGGTTTGGGTACACTGAAGCTTTCTTT.

This clonotype appeared many times. The chain couples TRBV2 to TRBJ1-2, with D perhaps TRBD1 (6 bases). V lost 6 bases, J lost 0 bases, and 14 bases lay in between. CDR1 SNHLY and CDR2 FYNNEI come from the germline V gene. This CDR3 is built from 15 residues. The CDR3 DNA follows: TGTGCCAGCAGCCCGACAGGAATACCTAACTATGGCTACACCTTC. Amino acid sequence: CASSPTGIPNYGYTF. Drawing the rest from reference TRBV2 and TRBJ1-2, the complete variable domain is EPEVTQTPSHQVTQMGQEVILRCVPISNHLYFYWYRQILGQKVEFLVSFYNNEISEKSEIFDDQFSVERPDGSNFTLKIRSTKLEDSAMYFCASSPTGIPNYGYTFGSGTRLTVV.

As to this clonotype: A much larger clone differs by one base, so this may be a read error. J is TRBJ1-2 and V is TRBV7-9; a possible D gene is TRBD1 (5 bases). This CDR3 is 13 amino acids long. Germline loops: CDR1 SEHNR, CDR2 FQNEAQ (reference sequence). CDR3 coding DNA: TGTGCCAACAGCTTAGCCAGGGACCGTGACTACACCTTC. Residues: CANSLARDRDYTF.

Ten or more counts support this clonotype. The chain employs TRBV10-3 and TRBJ1-1; a possible D gene is TRBD1 (5 bases). The germline CDR1 and CDR2 sequences are ENHRY and SYGVKD. The CDR3 consists of 14 residues. V lost 4 bases and J 0 bases, leaving 9 bases between the germline ends. The CDR3 DNA follows: TGTGCCATCAGTGCACACAGGTTGAACACTGAAGCTTTCTTT. Its translation: CAISAHRLNTEAFF.